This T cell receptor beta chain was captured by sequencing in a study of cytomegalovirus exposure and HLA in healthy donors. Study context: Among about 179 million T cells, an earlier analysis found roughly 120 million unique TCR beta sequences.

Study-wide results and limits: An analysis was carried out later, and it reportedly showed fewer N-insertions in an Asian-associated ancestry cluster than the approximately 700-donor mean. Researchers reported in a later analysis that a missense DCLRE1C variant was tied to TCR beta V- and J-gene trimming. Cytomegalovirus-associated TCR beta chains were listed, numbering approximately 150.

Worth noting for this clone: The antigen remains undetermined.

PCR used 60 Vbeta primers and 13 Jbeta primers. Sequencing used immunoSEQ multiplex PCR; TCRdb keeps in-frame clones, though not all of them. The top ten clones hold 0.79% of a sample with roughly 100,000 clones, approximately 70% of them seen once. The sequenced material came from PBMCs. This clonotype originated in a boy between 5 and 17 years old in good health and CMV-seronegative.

The CDR3 region is CASSKTDTYEQYF. For the CDR3, the DNA is TGTGCCAGCAGCAAGACAGATACCTACGAGCAGTACTTC. The chain uses TRBV9 and TRBJ2-7, with D tentatively TRBD1 (5 bases). V lost 4 bases and J lost 2, with 10 bases in between. CDR3 length: 13 amino acids. From germline, CDR1 is SGDLS and CDR2 YYNGEE.